This TCR beta chain was obtained from a study of Graves' ophthalmopathy and Graves' hyperthyroidism. Study-level background: Peripheral blood samples were taken at initial diagnosis, before any treatment. General study points: Prediction of ophthalmopathy progression reached about 71% sensitivity and approximately 74% specificity. Detected in blood as well were most expanded thyroid clonotypes with frequency above 0.001.

Amplified material comprised TCR beta CDR3 regions derived from RNA transcripts. Scientists carried out first-round RT-PCR using HTBI primers and then a second-round multiplex PCR. TCRdb fed the multiplex PCR reads into MiXCR, producing one record per CDR3 protein. The data show 350,000 to 400,000 distinct CDR3 sequences, around 20% seen once. The table lists this clonotype with many counts. Its specificity is unknown. Diagnosis was based on clinical symptoms, serum thyroxine, TRAb, thyroid ultrasound and orbital computed tomography. Germline V gene lookup returns CDR1 SGHRS and CDR2 YFSETQ. Trimming at V came to 4 bases and at J to 3 bases, leaving 2 bases not matched to a gene. CDR3 size: 14 residues.

This TCR came from a woman under 30 with Graves' ophthalmopathy. J is TRBJ2-5 and V is TRBV5-1; TRBD2 matches at 11 bases. The source material was peripheral blood. CDR3 bases: TGCGCCAGCAGCCCGGGACTAGCGGAAGAGACCCAGTACTTC. Protein: CASSPGLAEETQYF.